Below are 16 T cell receptor beta chains sequenced from a single sample in a study of technical replicates of blood from several donors. Clones were sequenced by immunoSEQ multiplex PCR, and TCRdb holds only the in-frame ones, with some missing. The repertoire consists of 35,000 to 50,000 clones, with around 96% occurring once and the leading ten covering roughly 0.39%. Sequencing was done on a sample of T cells isolated from PBMCs. These receptors all stem from a human donor in good health.

V gene TRBV19 combines with J gene TRBJ2-5, with a weak D call TRBD2 (6 bases). CDR1 and CDR2 (germline): LNHDA, SQIVND (reference sequence). With 7 bases removed from V and 4 bases from J, the gap between germline ends came to 13 bases. This CDR3 region has 13 residues. Here the CDR3 reads CASTQGRGETQYF. The DNA for the CDR3 is TGTGCCAGTACCCAAGGGCGGGGAGAGACCCAGTACTTC.

V gene TRBV15 combines with J gene TRBJ2-7; D not certain. This CDR3 contains 13 residues. Looked up from germline, CDR1 is LNHNV and CDR2 is YYDKDF (reference sequence). The ends were cut back, 3 bases at V and 3 bases at J, with 9 bases in the middle. Here the CDR3 reads CATSSTEGYEQYF. CDR3 in DNA: TGTGCCACCAGCAGTACAGAAGGCTACGAGCAGTACTTC.

J is TRBJ2-7 and V is TRBV7-9; TRBD1 aligns across 7 bases. Per the germline V gene, CDR1 is SEHNR and CDR2 is FQNEAQ (reference sequence). V trimming: 6 bases; J trimming: 2 bases; junction bases outside the gene matches: 1. The CDR3 is made up of 12 amino acids. For the CDR3, the DNA is TGTGCCAGCAGGGGACAGCCCTACGAGCAGTACTTC. It yields the protein CASRGQPYEQYF.

Only a few counts were recorded for this clone. The rearrangement links TRBV2 to TRBJ1-2; TRBD1 matches at 8 bases. Germline trimming cut 6 bases from V and 7 bases from J; bases unmatched to any gene: 1. The CDR3 has 11 amino acids. CDR1 and CDR2 from the germline V gene are SNHLY and FYNNEI. The CDR3 DNA sequence: TGTGCCAGCAGGGACAGGGTTGGCTACACCTTC. Amino acids: CASRDRVGYTF.

This chain joins TRBV5-6 and TRBJ2-7; 7 nucleotides agree with TRBD1. With 1 base clipped from V and 3 bases from J, the junction kept 4 bases outside the gene matches. Looked up from germline, CDR1 is SGHDT and CDR2 is YYEEEE. The CDR3 has 14 residues. The CDR3 sequence: CASSLRDSYYEQYF. CDR3 DNA sequence: TGTGCCAGCAGCTTGAGGGACAGCTACTACGAGCAGTACTTC.

The V gene is TRBV5-1, the J gene TRBJ1-3, with D maybe TRBD1 (5 bases). Germline CDR1 SGHRS, CDR2 YFSETQ. V lost 1 base, J lost 2 bases, and 7 bases lay in between. This CDR3 is 14 amino acids long. As DNA, the CDR3 is TGCGCCAGCAGCTTGTCGGGGGCTGGAAACACCATATATTTT. Protein: CASSLSGAGNTIYF.

This clone was detected once. The CDR3 protein is CASRLAHLRTDTQYF. The CDR3 bases are TGTGCAAGTCGCTTAGCGCATCTAAGAACAGATACGCAGTATTTT. V usage is TRBV12-2 and J usage is TRBJ2-3; the D call of TRBD2 is as the table states it, not checked on the DNA. TRBV12-2 is flagged as a pseudogene. CDR3 size: 15 residues.

The J gene is TRBJ2-7, the V gene TRBV6-1; 11 nucleotides agree with TRBD1. From germline, CDR1 is MNHNS and CDR2 SASEGT. With 11 bases clipped from V and 10 bases from J, the junction kept 10 bases outside the gene matches. The CDR3 has 12 residues. CDR3 in amino acids: CASRFGQGAQYF. CDR3 nucleotide sequence: TGTGCCTCAAGATTTGGACAGGGGGCTCAGTACTTC.

The chain combines TRBV6-5 with TRBJ2-7; 9 positions agree with TRBD1. CDR3 size: 15 residues. The germline CDR1 and CDR2 sequences are MNHEY and SVGAGI. V was clipped by 5 bases and J by 6 bases; unmatched bases: 11. The CDR3 bases are TGTGCCAGCAGTCGGTCGGGACAGGGACCCTCCGAGCAGTACTTC. Encoded protein: CASSRSGQGPSEQYF.

The rearrangement links TRBV30 to TRBJ1-2; D unclear. Trimming removed 0 bases at V and 0 bases at J, with 11 bases between. The V gene's germline CDR1 is GTSNPN and CDR2 SVGIG (reference sequence). The CDR3 is made up of 15 amino acids. The CDR3 loop reads CAWSVRRVTNYGYTF. The CDR3 DNA reads as TGTGCCTGGAGTGTAAGGAGGGTGACTAACTATGGCTACACCTTC.

The chain employs TRBV7-3 and TRBJ2-1; D remains unclear. This CDR3 is built from 12 residues. V lost 5 bases to trimming and J lost 9 bases, with 11 bases between them. Germline CDR1 SGHTA, CDR2 FQGTGA. CDR3 nucleotides: TGTGCCAGCAGCGATAGAAACGGTGAGCAGTTCTTC. Translated: CASSDRNGEQFF. The whole variable domain, remainder taken from reference TRBV7-3 and TRBJ2-1, is GAGVSQTPSNKVTEKGKYVELRCDPISGHTALYWYRQSLGQGPEFLIYFQGTGAADDSGLPNDRFFAVRPEGSVSTLKIQRTERGDSAVYLCASSDRNGEQFFGPGTRLTVL.

The chain joins TRBV7-8 to TRBJ1-2, with D hard to call. Germline V gene sequence: CDR1 SGHVS, CDR2 FQNEAQ. Trimming pared 1 base from V and 2 bases from J, leaving 2 bases between. The CDR3 consists of 12 residues. The DNA of the CDR3 is TGTGCCAGCAGCTTAGTAAACTATGGCTACACCTTC. This encodes CASSLVNYGYTF.

J is TRBJ2-3 and V is TRBV5-1; maybe TRBD2 (5 bases). The CDR3 has 14 amino acids. Trimming left V 8 bases short and J 1 base short, with 14 bases between. CDR1 is SGHRS, CDR2 YFSETQ, per germline. The CDR3: CASNEGFGTDTQYF. CDR3 DNA sequence: TGCGCCAGTAATGAGGGCTTCGGCACAGATACGCAGTATTTT.

The J gene is TRBJ2-7, the V gene TRBV11-3; 7 positions agree with TRBD1. With 3 bases clipped from V and 2 bases from J, the junction kept 7 bases outside the gene matches. CDR3 length: 15 amino acids. From germline, CDR1 is SGHNT and CDR2 YENEEA. CDR3 sequence: CASSFLRGSPYEQYF. Written as DNA, the CDR3 is TGTGCCAGCAGCTTCCTCAGGGGGTCTCCCTACGAGCAGTACTTC.

This chain links TRBV29-1 with TRBJ2-2; weak D call: TRBD2 (5 bases). This CDR3 spans 12 amino acids. Germline CDR1 SQVTM, CDR2 ANQGSEA. V lost 4 bases, J lost 5 bases, and 8 bases lay in between. CDR3 protein: CSVVGVTGELFF. The DNA of the CDR3 is TGCAGCGTTGTCGGGGTAACCGGGGAGCTGTTTTTT.

V gene TRBV28 combines with J gene TRBJ2-7; TRBD1 matches at 9 bases. V lost 3 bases and J lost 4; bases outside the gene matches: 1. Germline values: CDR1 MDHEN, CDR2 SYDVKM. CDR3 length: 13 amino acids. The CDR3 loop is CASSFGTGYEQYF. The DNA of the CDR3 is TGTGCCAGCAGTTTCGGGACAGGGTACGAGCAGTACTTC.